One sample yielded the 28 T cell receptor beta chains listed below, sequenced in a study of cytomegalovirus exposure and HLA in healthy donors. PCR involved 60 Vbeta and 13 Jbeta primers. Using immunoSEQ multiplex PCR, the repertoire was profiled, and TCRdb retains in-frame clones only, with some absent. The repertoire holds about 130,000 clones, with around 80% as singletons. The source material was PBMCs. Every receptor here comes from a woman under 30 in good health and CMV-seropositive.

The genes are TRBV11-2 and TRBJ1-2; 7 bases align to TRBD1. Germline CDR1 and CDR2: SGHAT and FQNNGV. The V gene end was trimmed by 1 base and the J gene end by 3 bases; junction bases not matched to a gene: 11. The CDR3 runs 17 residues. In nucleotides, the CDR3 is TGTGCCAGCAGCTTAGCCCGGGACAGCTACGACGACTATGGCTACACCTTC. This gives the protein CASSLARDSYDDYGYTF.

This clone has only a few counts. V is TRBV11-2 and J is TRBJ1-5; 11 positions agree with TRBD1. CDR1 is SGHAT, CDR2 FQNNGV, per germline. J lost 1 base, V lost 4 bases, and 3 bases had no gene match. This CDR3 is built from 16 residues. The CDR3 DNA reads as TGTGCCAGCAGCTGGGGACAGGGGGGAAGCAATCAGCCCCAGCATTTT. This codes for CASSWGQGGSNQPQHF.

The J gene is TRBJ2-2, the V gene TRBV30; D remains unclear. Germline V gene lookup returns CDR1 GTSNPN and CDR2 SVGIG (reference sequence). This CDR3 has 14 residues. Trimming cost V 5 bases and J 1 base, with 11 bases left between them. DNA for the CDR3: TGTGCCTGGGTGGCCAGATTGAACACCGGGGAGCTGTTTTTT. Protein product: CAWVARLNTGELFF.

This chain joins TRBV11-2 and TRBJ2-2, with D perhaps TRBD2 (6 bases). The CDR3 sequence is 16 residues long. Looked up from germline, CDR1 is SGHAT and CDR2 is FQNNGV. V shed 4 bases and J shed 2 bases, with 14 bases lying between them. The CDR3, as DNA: TGTGCCAGCAGCTGGTCCGGGACTGGAAACACCGGGGAGCTGTTTTTT. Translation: CASSWSGTGNTGELFF.

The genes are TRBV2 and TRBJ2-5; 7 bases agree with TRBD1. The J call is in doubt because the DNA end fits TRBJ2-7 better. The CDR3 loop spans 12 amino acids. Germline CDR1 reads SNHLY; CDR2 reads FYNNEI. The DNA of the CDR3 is TGTGCCAGCAAGGGGGCAGGCTACGAGCAGTACTTC. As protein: CASKGAGYEQYF.

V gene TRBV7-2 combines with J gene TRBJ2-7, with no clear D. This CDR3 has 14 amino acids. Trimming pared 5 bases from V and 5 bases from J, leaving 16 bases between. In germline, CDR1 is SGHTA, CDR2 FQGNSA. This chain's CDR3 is CASSTSKNPNEQYF. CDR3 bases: TGTGCCAGCAGCACTTCCAAGAATCCCAACGAGCAGTACTTC.

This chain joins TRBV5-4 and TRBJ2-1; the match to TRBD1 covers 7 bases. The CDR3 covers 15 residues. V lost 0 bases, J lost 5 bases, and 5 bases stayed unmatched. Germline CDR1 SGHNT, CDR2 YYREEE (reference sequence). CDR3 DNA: TGTGCCAGCAGCTTGGCGACAGGGACGGACAATGAGCAGTTCTTC. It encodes CASSLATGTDNEQFF.

CDR3 bases: TGTGCCAGCAGCCTCTACACTATTAATTCACCCCTCCACTTT. Its translation is CASSLYTINSPLHF. This chain uses TRBV7-9 with TRBJ1-6; D uncertain. Trimming took 5 bases from V and 6 from J, leaving 11 bases between them. This CDR3 contains 14 residues. CDR1 is SEHNR and CDR2 is FQNEAQ in the germline V gene (reference sequence).

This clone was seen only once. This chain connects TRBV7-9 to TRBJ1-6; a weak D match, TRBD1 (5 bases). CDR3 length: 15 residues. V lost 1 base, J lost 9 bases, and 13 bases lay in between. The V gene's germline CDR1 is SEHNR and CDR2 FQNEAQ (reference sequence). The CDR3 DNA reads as TGTGCCAGCAGCTTAGGTGGTCAGGGAGGTTCACCCCTCCACTTT. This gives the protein CASSLGGQGGSPLHF. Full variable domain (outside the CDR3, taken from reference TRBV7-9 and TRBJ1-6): DTGVSQNPRHKITKRGQNVTFRCDPISEHNRLYWYRQTLGQGPEFLTYFQNEAQLEKSRLLSDRFSAERPKGSFSTLEIQRTEQGDSAMYLCASSLGGQGGSPLHFGNGTRLTVT.

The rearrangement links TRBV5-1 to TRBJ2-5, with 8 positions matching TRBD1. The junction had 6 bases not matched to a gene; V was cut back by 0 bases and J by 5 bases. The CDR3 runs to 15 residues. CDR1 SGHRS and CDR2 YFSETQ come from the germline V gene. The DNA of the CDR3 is TGCGCCAGCAGCTTGGTACCAGGGGGCGCGGAGACCCAGTACTTC. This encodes CASSLVPGGAETQYF.

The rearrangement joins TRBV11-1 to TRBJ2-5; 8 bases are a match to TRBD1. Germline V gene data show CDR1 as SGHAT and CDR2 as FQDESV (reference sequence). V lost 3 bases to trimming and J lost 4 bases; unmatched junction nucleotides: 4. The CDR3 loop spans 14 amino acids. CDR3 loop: CASSLSGGLETQYF. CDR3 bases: TGTGCCAGCAGCTTGTCAGGGGGCCTAGAGACCCAGTACTTC. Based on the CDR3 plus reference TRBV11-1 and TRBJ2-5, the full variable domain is EAEVAQSPRYKITEKSQAVAFWCDPISGHATLYWYRQILGQGPELLVQFQDESVVDDSQLPKDRFSAERLKGVDSTLKIQPAELGDSAMYLCASSLSGGLETQYFGPGTRLLVL.

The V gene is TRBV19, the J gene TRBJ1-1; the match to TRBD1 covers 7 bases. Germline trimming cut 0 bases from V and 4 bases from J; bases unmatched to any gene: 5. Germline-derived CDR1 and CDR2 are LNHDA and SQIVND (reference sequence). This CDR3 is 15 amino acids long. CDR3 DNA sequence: TGTGCCAGTAGTATAGATCAGGGGGGTTTCACTGAAGCTTTCTTT. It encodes CASSIDQGGFTEAFF.

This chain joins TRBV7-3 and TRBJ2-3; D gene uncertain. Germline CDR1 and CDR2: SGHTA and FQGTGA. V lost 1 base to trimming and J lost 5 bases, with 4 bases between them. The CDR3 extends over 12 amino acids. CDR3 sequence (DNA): TGTGCCAGCAGCTTAATTATAGATACGCAGTATTTT. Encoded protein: CASSLIIDTQYF.

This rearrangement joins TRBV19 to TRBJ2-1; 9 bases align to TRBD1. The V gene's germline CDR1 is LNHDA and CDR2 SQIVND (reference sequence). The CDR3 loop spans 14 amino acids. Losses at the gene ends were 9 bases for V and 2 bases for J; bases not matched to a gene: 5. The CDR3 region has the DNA TGTGCCAGCCGGACAGGGGACACCTACAATGAGCAGTTCTTC. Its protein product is CASRTGDTYNEQFF.

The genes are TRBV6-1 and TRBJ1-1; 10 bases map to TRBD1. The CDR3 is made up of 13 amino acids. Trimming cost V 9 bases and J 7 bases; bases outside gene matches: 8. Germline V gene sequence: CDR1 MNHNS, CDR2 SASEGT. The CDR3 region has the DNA TGTGCCAGTAAGCCGGGACAGGGGAATGAAGCTTTCTTT. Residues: CASKPGQGNEAFF.

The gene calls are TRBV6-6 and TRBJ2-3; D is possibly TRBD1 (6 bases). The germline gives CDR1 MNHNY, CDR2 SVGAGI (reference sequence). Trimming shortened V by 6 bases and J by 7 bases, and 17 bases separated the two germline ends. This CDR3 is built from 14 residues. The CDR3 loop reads CASSPRAGVHTQYF. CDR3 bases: TGTGCCAGCAGCCCCCGGGCAGGGGTCCATACGCAGTATTTT.

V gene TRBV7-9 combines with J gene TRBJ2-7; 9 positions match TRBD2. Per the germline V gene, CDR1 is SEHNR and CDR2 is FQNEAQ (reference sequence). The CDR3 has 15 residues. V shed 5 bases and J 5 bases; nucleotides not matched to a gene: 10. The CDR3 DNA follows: TGTGCCAGCAGCCCACCCGGGACTAGCTTGGACGAGCAGTACTTC. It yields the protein CASSPPGTSLDEQYF.

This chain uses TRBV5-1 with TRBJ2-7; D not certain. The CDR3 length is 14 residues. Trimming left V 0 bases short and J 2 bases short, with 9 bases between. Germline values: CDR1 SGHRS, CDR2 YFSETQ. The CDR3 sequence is CASSLATSTYEQYF. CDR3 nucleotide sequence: TGCGCCAGCAGCTTGGCAACTTCCACCTACGAGCAGTACTTC.

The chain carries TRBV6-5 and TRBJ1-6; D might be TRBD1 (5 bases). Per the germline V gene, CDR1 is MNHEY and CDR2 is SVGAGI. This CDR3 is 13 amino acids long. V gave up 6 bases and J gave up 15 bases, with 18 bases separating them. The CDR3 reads CASRTLNQGDLHF. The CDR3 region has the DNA TGTGCCAGCAGAACCCTGAACCAAGGGGACCTCCACTTT.

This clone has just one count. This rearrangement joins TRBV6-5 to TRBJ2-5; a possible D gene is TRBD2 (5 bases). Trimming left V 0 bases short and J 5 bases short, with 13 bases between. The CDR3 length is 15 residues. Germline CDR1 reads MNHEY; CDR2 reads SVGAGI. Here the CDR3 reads CASSYSTDSGETQYF. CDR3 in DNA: TGTGCCAGCAGTTACTCGACGGACTCCGGGGAGACCCAGTACTTC.

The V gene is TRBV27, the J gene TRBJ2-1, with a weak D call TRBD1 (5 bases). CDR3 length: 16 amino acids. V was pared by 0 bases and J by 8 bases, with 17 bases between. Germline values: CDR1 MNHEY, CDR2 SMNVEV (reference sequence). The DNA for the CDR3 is TGTGCCAGCAGTTTATCGGGGCGTGGAGAAATTTATGAGCAGTTCTTC. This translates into CASSLSGRGEIYEQFF.

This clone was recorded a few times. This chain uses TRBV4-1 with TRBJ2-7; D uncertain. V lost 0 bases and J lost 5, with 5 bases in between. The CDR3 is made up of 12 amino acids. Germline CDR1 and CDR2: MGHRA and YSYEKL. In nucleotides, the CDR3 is TGCGCCAGCAGCCAAGAAATCGACGAGCAGTACTTC. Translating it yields CASSQEIDEQYF.

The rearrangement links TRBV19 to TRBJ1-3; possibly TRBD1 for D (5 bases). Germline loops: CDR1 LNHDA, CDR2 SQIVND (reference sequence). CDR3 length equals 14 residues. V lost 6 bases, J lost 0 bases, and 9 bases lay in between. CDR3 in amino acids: CASRSTASGNTIYF. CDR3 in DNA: TGTGCCAGTAGATCGACAGCCTCTGGAAACACCATATATTTT.

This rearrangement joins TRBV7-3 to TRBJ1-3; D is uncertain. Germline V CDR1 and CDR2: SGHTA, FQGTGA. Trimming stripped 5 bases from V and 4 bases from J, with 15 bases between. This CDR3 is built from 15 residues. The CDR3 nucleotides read TGTGCCAGCAGCCGAGCCCCTAACTCCGGAAACACCATATATTTT. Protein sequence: CASSRAPNSGNTIYF.

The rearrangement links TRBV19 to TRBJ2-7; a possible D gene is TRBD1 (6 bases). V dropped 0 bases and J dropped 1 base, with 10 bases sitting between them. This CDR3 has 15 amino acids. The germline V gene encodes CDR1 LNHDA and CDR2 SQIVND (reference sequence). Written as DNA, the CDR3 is TGTGCCAGTAGTATAGATACAGGGAGATCCTACGAGCAGTACTTC. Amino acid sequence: CASSIDTGRSYEQYF.

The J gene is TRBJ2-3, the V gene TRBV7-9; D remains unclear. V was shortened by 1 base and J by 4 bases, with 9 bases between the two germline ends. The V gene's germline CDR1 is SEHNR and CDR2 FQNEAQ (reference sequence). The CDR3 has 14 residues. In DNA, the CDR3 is TGTGCCAGCAGCTTAGGTCGGAGTTCAGATACGCAGTATTTT. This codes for CASSLGRSSDTQYF.

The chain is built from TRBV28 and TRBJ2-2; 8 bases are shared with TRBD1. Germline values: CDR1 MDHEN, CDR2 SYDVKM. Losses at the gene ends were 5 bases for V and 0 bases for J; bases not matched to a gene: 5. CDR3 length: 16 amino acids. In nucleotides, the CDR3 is TGTGCCAGCAGTGACAGGGGCACTACGAACACCGGGGAGCTGTTTTTT. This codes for CASSDRGTTNTGELFF.

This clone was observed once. CDR3 residues: CASSQDGDEQFF. The CDR3 nucleotides are TGCGCCAGCAGCCAAGATGGAGATGAGCAGTTCTTC. The chain joins TRBV4-1 to TRBJ2-1; D gene unclear. The length of the CDR3 is 12 residues. V was clipped by 0 bases and J by 8 bases, with 5 bases between them. Per the germline V gene, CDR1 is MGHRA and CDR2 is YSYEKL.